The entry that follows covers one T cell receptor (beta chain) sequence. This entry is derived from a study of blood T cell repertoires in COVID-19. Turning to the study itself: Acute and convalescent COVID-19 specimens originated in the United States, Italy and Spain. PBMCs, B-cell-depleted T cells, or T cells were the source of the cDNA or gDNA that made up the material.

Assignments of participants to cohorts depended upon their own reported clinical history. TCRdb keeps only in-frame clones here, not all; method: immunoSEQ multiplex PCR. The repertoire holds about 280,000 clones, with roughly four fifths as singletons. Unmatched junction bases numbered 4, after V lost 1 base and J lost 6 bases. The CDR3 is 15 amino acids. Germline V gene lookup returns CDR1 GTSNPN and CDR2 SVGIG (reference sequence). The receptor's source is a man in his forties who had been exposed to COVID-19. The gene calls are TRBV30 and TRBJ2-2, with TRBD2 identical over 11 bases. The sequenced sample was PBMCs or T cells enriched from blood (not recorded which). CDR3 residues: CAWSGLAGRAGELFF. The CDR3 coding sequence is TGTGCCTGGAGTGGACTAGCGGGACGCGCCGGGGAGCTGTTTTTT.